This T cell receptor (beta chain) was recovered during a study of T cell responses to AZD1222 COVID-19 vaccine. The overall study: Pooling covered second doses at about 4 or about 12 weeks. Whole-study findings and limits: The study found vaccine-associated CD4 TCRs spanning spike, dominant at 160-218 and 743-854. Targeting of unmutated variant regions was reportedly seen in nearly half of spike-specific TCRs.

Data came from immunoSEQ multiplex PCR; TCRdb stores just in-frame clones and leaves some out. The sample includes approximately 94,000 clones, 88% of them seen just once. A remark on this clone: Its specificity is not known.

This TCR was recovered from an adult in good health. The source material was peripheral blood, sampled on day 0 of AZD1222 vaccination.

The CDR3 DNA is TGTGCCAGCAGCTTAGCATTTGGCAACCAAGAGACCCAGTACTTC. It specifies CASSLAFGNQETQYF. This chain links TRBV7-3 with TRBJ2-5; D call uncertain. The V and J ends lost 2 bases and 0 bases respectively, with 10 bases between them. The germline V gene encodes CDR1 SGHTA and CDR2 FQGTGA. The CDR3 is 15 residues long.